These 18 T cell receptor beta chains were sequenced from one sample in a study of cytomegalovirus exposure and HLA in healthy donors. The PCR had 60 Vbeta and 13 Jbeta primers. Profiling relied on immunoSEQ multiplex PCR, and the TCRdb table lists in-frame clones only, not all of them. The sample includes 100,000 to 150,000 clones, around 80% of them seen just once. The sample comprised PBMCs. The receptors originated from a man between 45 and 60 years old in good health and CMV-seronegative.

This clone was seen just once. This sequence joins TRBV29-1 and TRBJ2-7, with D possibly TRBD2 on 6 matching bases. V dropped 0 bases and J dropped 1 base, with 13 bases sitting between them. This CDR3 is 15 amino acids long. The germline V gene encodes CDR1 SQVTM and CDR2 ANQGSEA. Here the CDR3 DNA reads TGCAGCGTTGAAGAAGTTGGGGGACTTTCCTACGAGCAGTACTTC. Translated: CSVEEVGGLSYEQYF.

The CDR3 bases are TGTGCCAGCAGTGAATGGGGGACTTTTAGAATACTCACGAATGAGCAGTTCTTC. Protein: CASSEWGTFRILTNEQFF. J is TRBJ2-1 and V is TRBV2; D might be TRBD2 (6 bases). CDR3 length equals 18 residues. V lost 2 bases and J lost 7, with 24 bases in between. Germline V gene data show CDR1 as SNHLY and CDR2 as FYNNEI.

V and J are TRBV5-3 and TRBJ2-7; D unclear. TRBV5-3 has ORF status, its function being uncertain. The ends were cut back, 1 base at V and 4 bases at J, with 12 bases in the middle. This CDR3 comprises 14 residues. The DNA for the CDR3 is TGTGCCAGAAGCTTGCGGCCAACAGATTACGAGCAGTACTTC. Translated: CARSLRPTDYEQYF.

The chain has TRBV29-1 and TRBJ2-3, with 14 bases matching TRBD2. Losses at the gene ends were 7 bases for V and 9 bases for J; bases not matched to a gene: 9. This CDR3 is 14 amino acids long. Germline V gene data show CDR1 as SQVTM and CDR2 as ANQGSEA. As DNA, the CDR3 is TGCAGCGGGTCGACTAGCGGGGGGGCCAGGACGCAGTATTTT. Amino acid sequence: CSGSTSGGARTQYF.

The genes are TRBV6-5 and TRBJ1-5; 9 positions match TRBD1. The CDR3 sequence is 15 residues long. Trimming took 5 bases from V and 7 from J; bases not matched to a gene: 9. Per germline, CDR1 MNHEY and CDR2 SVGAGI. CDR3 loop: CASSQDRGYDQPQHF. The DNA of the CDR3 is TGTGCCAGCAGTCAGGACAGGGGCTACGACCAGCCCCAGCATTTT.

V usage is TRBV9 and J usage is TRBJ1-5; D might be TRBD1 (6 bases). The CDR3 length is 15 residues. The V gene's germline CDR1 is SGDLS and CDR2 YYNGEE. The V end lost 4 bases, the J end lost 3 bases, and 14 bases lay between the germline ends. CDR3 in DNA: TGTGCCAGCAGCTTGAAGGACAGTTTCAATCAGCCCCAGCATTTT. This codes for CASSLKDSFNQPQHF. The full variable domain, completed using reference TRBV9 and TRBJ1-5, is DSGVTQTPKHLITATGQRVTLRCSPRSGDLSVYWYQQSLDQGLQFLIQYYNGEERAKGNILERFSAQQFPDLHSELNLSSLELGDSALYFCASSLKDSFNQPQHFGDGTRLSIL.

This clone showed up just a few times. This chain uses TRBV2 with TRBJ1-1, with 7 bases fitting TRBD1. Losses at the gene ends were 6 bases for V and 7 bases for J; bases not matched to a gene: 8. Germline V lookup: CDR1 SNHLY, CDR2 FYNNEI. This CDR3 is 13 amino acids long. The CDR3 nucleotides read TGTGCCAGCAGCCCGGGACAGTTCCTTGAAGCTTTCTTT. Its translation is CASSPGQFLEAFF.

The genes are TRBV11-2 and TRBJ2-3; 8 positions agree with TRBD2. CDR1 and CDR2 from the germline V gene are SGHAT and FQNNGV. Trimming at V came to 5 bases and at J to 12 bases, leaving 7 bases not matched to a gene. The CDR3 consists of 12 residues. The CDR3 bases are TGTGCCAGCAGCCCCTTAGCGGGGTCACAGTATTTT. This gives the protein CASSPLAGSQYF.

The rearrangement uses TRBV5-1 and TRBJ1-2; D perhaps matches TRBD1 (5 bases). V was cut by 5 bases and J by 6 bases, with 17 bases left in between. CDR1 is SGHRS, CDR2 YFSETQ, per germline. The CDR3 is 14 residues long. Written as DNA, the CDR3 is TGCGCCAGCAGACGTGCTACAGGATTCGATGGCTACACCTTC. Amino acid sequence: CASRRATGFDGYTF.

The chain combines TRBV27 with TRBJ2-7; TRBD1 aligns across 7 bases. Germline CDR1 and CDR2: MNHEY and SMNVEV (reference sequence). The CDR3 consists of 13 residues. J gave up 6 bases and V 6 bases, and 8 bases lay outside the gene matches. In DNA, the CDR3 is TGTGCCAGCAGCCGGGACAGTATCTCCGAGCAGTACTTC. It yields the protein CASSRDSISEQYF.

The rearrangement uses TRBV5-8 and TRBJ2-3; D is undetermined. The germline CDR1 and CDR2 sequences are SGHTS and YDEGEE. V was clipped by 2 bases and J by 4 bases, with 5 bases between them. The CDR3 covers 12 residues. CDR3 sequence reads: CASSFYSDTQYF. DNA of the CDR3: TGTGCCAGCAGCTTTTATTCAGATACGCAGTATTTT.

The chain links TRBV13 to TRBJ2-3; 12 bases are shared with TRBD2. This CDR3 contains 15 residues. J lost 5 bases, V lost 5 bases, and 5 bases had no gene match. From germline, CDR1 is PRHDT and CDR2 FYEKMQ (reference sequence). The CDR3 loop is CASSASGGAGDTQYF. CDR3 DNA sequence: TGTGCCAGCAGCGCTAGCGGGGGGGCCGGAGATACGCAGTATTTT.

This chain connects TRBV14 to TRBJ2-3, with TRBD2 identical over 11 bases. The V gene end was trimmed by 2 bases and the J gene end by 4 bases; junction bases not matched to a gene: 2. The CDR3 totals 15 residues. Germline-derived CDR1 and CDR2 are SGHDN and FVKESK. CDR3 bases: TGTGCCAGCAGCCAACTAGCGGGGGGACCAGATACGCAGTATTTT. Its protein is CASSQLAGGPDTQYF. Together with reference TRBV14 and TRBJ2-3, the CDR3 gives the full variable domain: EAGVTQFPSHSVIEKGQTVTLRCDPISGHDNLYWYRRVMGKEIKFLLHFVKESKQDESGMPNNRFLAERTGGTYSTLKVQPAELEDSGVYFCASSQLAGGPDTQYFGPGTRLTVL.

This chain links TRBV7-3 with TRBJ2-2; 9 nucleotides align to TRBD2. The CDR3 sequence is 16 residues long. Losses at the gene ends were 0 bases for V and 4 bases for J; bases not matched to a gene: 3. Germline assignment: CDR1 SGHTA and CDR2 FQGTGA. CDR3 DNA sequence: TGTGCCAGCAGCTTAACGGCAGCGGGGGGCACCGGGGAGCTGTTTTTT. Amino acids: CASSLTAAGGTGELFF. The full variable domain, its missing parts supplied by reference TRBV7-3 and TRBJ2-2, is GAGVSQTPSNKVTEKGKYVELRCDPISGHTALYWYRQSLGQGPEFLIYFQGTGAADDSGLPNDRFFAVRPEGSVSTLKIQRTERGDSAVYLCASSLTAAGGTGELFFGEGSRLTVL.

The chain couples TRBV9 to TRBJ1-5; 9 bases line up with TRBD1. CDR3 length: 16 amino acids. Per the germline V gene, CDR1 is SGDLS and CDR2 is YYNGEE. The trim removed 3 bases at V and 6 bases at J, leaving 10 bases unmatched. CDR3 loop: CASSAGTGNIGQPQHF. The CDR3 DNA follows: TGTGCCAGCAGCGCTGGGACAGGGAACATTGGTCAGCCCCAGCATTTT.

Comment on this clone: Additional DNA sequences in this sample encode the identical CDR3. The genes are TRBV18 and TRBJ2-7; perhaps TRBD1 as D (5 bases). Germline V gene lookup returns CDR1 KGHSH and CDR2 LQKENI. CDR3 length: 16 residues. V lost 2 bases and J 7 bases, leaving 21 bases between the germline ends. CDR3 sequence: CASSPVAGQVLGEQYF. The CDR3 nucleotides are TGTGCCAGCTCACCAGTGGCAGGGCAAGTTCTGGGGGAGCAGTACTTC.

The V call is TRBV6-5, the J call TRBJ2-1, with 13 bases identical to TRBD2. CDR1 and CDR2 (germline): MNHEY, SVGAGI. Germline trimming cut 0 bases from V and 9 bases from J; bases unmatched to any gene: 5. CDR3 length equals 16 residues. CDR3 DNA: TGTGCCAGCAGTTACTCCGGGACTAGCGGGGTCCCTGAGCAGTTCTTC. It is translated as CASSYSGTSGVPEQFF.

The V and J genes are TRBV7-6 and TRBJ1-4; the D gene is possibly TRBD1 (6 bases). Germline CDR1 is SGHVS and CDR2 is FNYEAQ. The germline V and J ends were trimmed by 2 bases and 7 bases, with 11 bases remaining between them. The CDR3 extends over 14 amino acids. This CDR3 reads CASSLQGNGEKLFF. CDR3 nucleotide sequence: TGTGCCAGCAGCTTACAGGGGAACGGTGAAAAACTGTTTTTT.